The clone carrying this T cell receptor beta chain was counted a few times. As processed by the authors: Reference gene primer amplification in the assay estimated nucleated cell counts. Here immunoSEQ multiplex PCR was the method, and the copy in TCRdb shows in-frame clones only, minus some. The V and J calls and the clone size are those of that table, but D and trimming were determined from the DNA. The data show approximately 210,000 clones, with 70% to 90% seen just once and 2.2% held by the top ten. Germline CDR1 is KGHDR and CDR2 is SFDVKD. With V trimmed by 2 bases and J by 7 bases, 4 bases remained unmatched. The CDR3 length is 15 residues. The data were obtained in a study of blood T cell repertoires in COVID-19. Across the study: Researchers got acute and convalescent COVID-19 samples from the United States, Italy and Spain. From T cells, B-cell-depleted T cells, or PBMCs came the material, which was cDNA or gDNA.

Source material: peripheral blood. The sequence was obtained from a man aged 25-40 years who had recovered from COVID-19. J is TRBJ1-2 and V is TRBV24-1; TRBD1 agrees at 12 bases. The CDR3 here is CATSDSWDRGRGYTF. The CDR3 DNA reads as TGTGCCACCAGTGATTCCTGGGACAGGGGGCGTGGCTACACCTTC.